This record concerns one TCR beta chain sequence. The CDR3 length is 11 residues. Between the trimmed V and J ends, which lost 5 bases and 8 bases, there was a span of 9 bases. Germline V gene data show CDR1 as MNHEY and CDR2 as SVGEGT. TCRdb ran MiXCR on the PCR reads and lists one entry per CDR3 protein. The sample yields just under 650,000 distinct CDR3 sequences, approximately 20% seen once. The data were obtained in a study of molecular identifiers for immune sequencing clone quantification. The source of this sequence is a human donor in good health. Some libraries in this study had Jurkat cell RNA spiked in. Source material: naive CD8+ T cells from blood, with Jurkat cell RNA spiked in. The sample's subset: FACS-sorted CD8+CD4-CCR7+CD45RA+ naive T cells. V gene TRBV6-2 or TRBV6-3 combines with J gene TRBJ1-1, with D unclear. The CDR3 sequence: CASSPRLEAFF. The CDR3 DNA reads as TGTGCCAGCAGTCCTAGGCTAGAAGCTTTCTTT.